This TCR beta chain was observed in a study of response to subunit inactivated influenza vaccine. The study's findings and limits: Only a handful of new T cells, the authors suggested, are recruited with each seasonal influenza vaccination.

Using its own MiXCR run on the RT-PCR reads, TCRdb lists one record per CDR3 protein. Counted here are hundreds of thousands of distinct CDR3 sequences, 11% to 15% occurring once; the ten biggest clones make up less than 8.5%. A note on this clonotype: Its antigen is unidentified.

Trimming left V 7 bases short and J 4 bases short, with 19 bases between. This CDR3 has 15 amino acids. Germline loops: CDR1 MNHNS, CDR2 SASEGT. The material sequenced was PBMCs from blood, taken 14 to 15 days before vaccination. The chain is built from TRBV6-1 and TRBJ1-1; tentative D call: TRBD1 (6 bases). The sequence derives from a man over 45 who received an inactivated influenza vaccine. DNA of the CDR3: TGTGCCAGCACCGAGGGTCTCAGGGGAGGCACTGAAGCTTTCTTT. Amino acid sequence: CASTEGLRGGTEAFF.